Detailed here is one TCR beta chain. Antigen specificity is unknown. This sample stems from a study of T cells after yellow fever vaccination. In the study overall: Any fraction with a low cell number was prepared using SMART-Seq v4 Ultra Low Input. Broader study findings: Post-booster samples contained most primary-vaccination clones (more than 95% CD4, 70% to 90% CD8). Bulk-population clonotypes that are abundant could appear as contaminants in FACS-sorted repertoires.

The germline V and J ends were trimmed by 7 bases and 0 bases, with 10 bases remaining between them. CDR3 length: 14 amino acids. Per germline, CDR1 SNHLY and CDR2 FYNNEI. 5'RACE template switching added a universal primer site and UMIs to TCR cDNA. TCRdb fed the 5' RACE reads into MiXCR, producing one record per CDR3 protein. The repertoire has approximately 300,000 distinct CDR3 sequences, around 6.8% of them found once; the top ten carry roughly a sixth. This clonotype was obtained from a man aged 18-30 years who received the YFV17D yellow fever vaccine. The chain is built from TRBV2 and TRBJ1-5; D gene unclear. The starting material was PBMCs, obtained 35 to 50 days after the first yellow fever vaccination. This chain's CDR3 is CASTGSISNQPQHF. The CDR3 region has the DNA TGTGCCAGCACGGGAAGCATTAGCAATCAGCCCCAGCATTTT.